This T cell receptor (beta chain) was obtained from a study of T cell responses to AZD1222 COVID-19 vaccine (TCRdb year 2021). Regarding the research as a whole: AZD1222 recipients whose second dose came at about 4 weeks and those whose second dose came at about 12 weeks were combined into one group, since spike-specific TCR depth and breadth did not differ between the two schedules. A total of just over 230 trial participants underwent TCR sequencing, of whom 200 to 220 had received two doses of AZD1222 and 26 had received two doses of the MenACWY control vaccine. Enrollment into the trials was organized by age into subgroups of 18-55, 56-69 and 70-plus years, and those subgroups contained approximately 150, 30 and 60 TCR-sequenced participants, respectively. General study outcomes and caveats: Because no day 14 peak-response samples were available, repertoires were characterized only after the peak T cell response. In the small 56-69-year group, the increase in depth fell short of significance, most likely because of low power. Reportedly, close to half of the unique spike-specific TCRs recognized epitopes lying outside the regions that are mutated in the B.1.351 and B.1.1.7 variants. Most participants were white British and females outnumbered males, and the authors suggested that clonal diversity may have been underestimated. Conclusions about previously exposed vaccinees were limited because only a handful of AZD1222 recipients were SARS-CoV-2 seropositive at baseline. Vaccine-associated CD4 TCRs spanned the whole spike protein, with dominant responses in regions 160-218 and 743-854. After two AZD1222 doses, spike-specific TCR breadth and depth were significantly higher than at day 0 and than in MenACWY recipients.

The CDR3 regions of human TCRbeta chains were subjected to immunosequencing. The paper's data handling went like this. TCRs in the repertoires were compared against a reference library of SARS-CoV-2-specific TCRs that had been generated with the MIRA antigen-specificity platform. Breadth meant the fraction of unique TCRs that were SARS-CoV-2-associated, whereas depth meant the fraction of total T cells that were SARS-CoV-2-associated. Each spike-specific TCR was assigned to its reactive spike region and to a CD4 or CD8 class using the MIRA data. Log10-transformed breadth and depth values were compared by one-way ANOVA with Sidak's multiple comparisons tests. The source is immuneACCESS, and TCRdb retained only in-frame sequences with V and J called. Part of the clones is not carried over; for the studies checked, unresolved V genes explain less than half of this, and the remainder is unexplained. From that table come the V and J calls and clone size; the DNA was used to work out D and trimming. Recorded for this sample are approximately 130,000 clones; roughly 85% of them occurred a single time. The ten most abundant clones make up 9.4% of the sample.

Looking up the germline V gene (reference sequence) yields CDR1 SEHNR and CDR2 FQNEAQ. The cysteine opens and the phenylalanine closes a CDR3 of 13 amino acids. Left in the record is the CDR3 DNA by itself, 39 bases read in frame from the first base. V lost 5 bases and J lost 12 bases; the stretch between them is 17 bases long. This clone was observed a handful of times. It lacks a known antigen. No much larger clone exists at a distance of one base, and base qualities are not known. Taken with the paper, the label for time point translates to: baseline before first vaccination. Vaccinee samples were obtained from the UK trials COV001 and COV002, which included a single-blind randomized controlled phase 2/3 trial of AZD1222 (ChAdOx1 nCoV-19) in healthy adults. For TCRbeta chain sequencing, PBMC samples from trial participants were taken at day 0 and at day 28 after the second dose.

This clonotype originated in an adult in good health. The sequencing here drew on peripheral blood, taken on day 0 of AZD1222 vaccination. Here the chain combines TRBV7-9 and TRBJ2-1; TRBD2 is perhaps the D gene, given 6 matching bases. Here the CDR3 is given as CASSVGTVGGQFF. The DNA is TGTGCCAGCAGCGTTGGGACCGTCGGGGGGCAGTTCTTC.